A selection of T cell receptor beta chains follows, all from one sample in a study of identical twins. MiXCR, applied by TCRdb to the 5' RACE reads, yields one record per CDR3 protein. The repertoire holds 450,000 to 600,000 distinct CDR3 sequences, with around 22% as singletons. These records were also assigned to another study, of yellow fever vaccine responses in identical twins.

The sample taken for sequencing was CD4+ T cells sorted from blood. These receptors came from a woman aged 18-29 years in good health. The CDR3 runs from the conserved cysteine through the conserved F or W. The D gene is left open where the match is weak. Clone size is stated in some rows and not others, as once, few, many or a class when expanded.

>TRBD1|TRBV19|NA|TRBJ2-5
CASATGQEETQYF
TGTGCCAGTGCGACGGGACAGGAAGAGACCCAGTACTTC
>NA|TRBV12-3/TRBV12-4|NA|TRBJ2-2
CASSLVSSGTSGELFF
TGTGCCAGCAGTTTAGTTTCAAGCGGAACCTCCGGGGAGCTGTTTTTT
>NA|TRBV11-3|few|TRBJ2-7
CASSLQGQGYEQYF
TGTGCCAGCAGCTTACAGGGGCAAGGATACGAGCAGTACTTC
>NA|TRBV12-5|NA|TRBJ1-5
CASGSGDRNSNQPQHF
TGTGCTAGTGGTTCCGGAGACAGAAATAGCAATCAGCCCCAGCATTTT
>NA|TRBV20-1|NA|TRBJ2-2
CSARRGTGNTGELFF
TGCAGTGCTAGACGAGGAACGGGGAACACCGGGGAGCTGTTTTTT
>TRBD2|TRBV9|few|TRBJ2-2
CASSTRDLSGKNTGELFF
TGTGCCAGCAGCACACGGGACTTAAGCGGGAAAAACACCGGGGAGCTGTTTTTT
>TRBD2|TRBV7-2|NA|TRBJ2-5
CASTFRFGGDGTQYF
TGTGCCAGCACTTTCAGATTCGGGGGGGACGGGACCCAGTACTTC
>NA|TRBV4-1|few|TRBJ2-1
CASSQDGAGSSYNEQFF
TGCGCCAGCAGCCAAGATGGGGCGGGGAGCTCCTACAATGAGCAGTTCTTC
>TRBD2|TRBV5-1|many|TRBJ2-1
CASSLGGTSVNEQFF
TGCGCCAGCAGCTTGGGAGGGACTAGCGTAAATGAGCAGTTCTTC
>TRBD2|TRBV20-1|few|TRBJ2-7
CSARDGTSGTYEQYF
TGCAGTGCTAGAGACGGGACTAGCGGAACCTACGAGCAGTACTTC
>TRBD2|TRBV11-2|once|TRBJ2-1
CASRPRLAGGDNEQFF
TGTGCCAGCAGACCACGACTAGCGGGGGGGGACAATGAGCAGTTCTTC
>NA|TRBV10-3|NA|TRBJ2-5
CAISDRATEETQYF
TGTGCCATCAGTGATAGGGCTACGGAAGAGACCCAGTACTTC
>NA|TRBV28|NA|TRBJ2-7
CATATGGYEQYF
TGTGCCACCGCTACCGGGGGCTACGAGCAGTACTTC
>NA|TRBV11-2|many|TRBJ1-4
CASSPEAGHNEKLFF
TGTGCCAGCAGCCCAGAGGCGGGACATAATGAAAAACTGTTTTTT
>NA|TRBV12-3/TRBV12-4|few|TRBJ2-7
CASSFGRETQVRREQYF
TGTGCCAGCAGTTTCGGGCGGGAAACCCAAGTCCGTCGCGAGCAGTACTTC